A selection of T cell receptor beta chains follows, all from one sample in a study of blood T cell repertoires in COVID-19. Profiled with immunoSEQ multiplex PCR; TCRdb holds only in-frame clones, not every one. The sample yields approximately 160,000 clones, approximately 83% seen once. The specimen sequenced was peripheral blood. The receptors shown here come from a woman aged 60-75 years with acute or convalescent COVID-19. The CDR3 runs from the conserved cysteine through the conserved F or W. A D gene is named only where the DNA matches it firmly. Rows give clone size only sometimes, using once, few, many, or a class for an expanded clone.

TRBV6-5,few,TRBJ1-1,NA,TGTGCCAGCAGTTACCAAGAATTAGGGGCCTTTGAAGCTTTCTTT,CASSYQELGAFEAFF
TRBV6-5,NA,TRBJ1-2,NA,TGTGCCAGCGGGGGGGGCCACTATGGCTACACCTTC,CASGGGHYGYTF
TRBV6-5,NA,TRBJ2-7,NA,TGTGCCAGCACTCAAAGGCGGGGATCCTACGAGCAGTACTTC,CASTQRRGSYEQYF
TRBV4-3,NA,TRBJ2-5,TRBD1,TGCGCCAGCAGCCATGCCTCTCCGGGACAGGGGGGAGAGACCCAGTACTTC,CASSHASPGQGGETQYF
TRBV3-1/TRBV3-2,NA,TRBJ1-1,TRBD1,TGTGCCAGCAGCCAAGTCCAGGGGGCTGGTGAAGCTTTCTTT,CASSQVQGAGEAFF
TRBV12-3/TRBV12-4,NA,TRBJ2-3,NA,TGTGCCAGCAGTTTAAGACAGACAGATACGCAGTATTTT,CASSLRQTDTQYF
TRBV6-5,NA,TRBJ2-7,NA,TGTGCCAGCGGTAGCGGTAGCTTTAGGGAGCAGTACTTC,CASGSGSFREQYF
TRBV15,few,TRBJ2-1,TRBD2,TGTGCCACCAGCGGGCAGGGAGGGGATGAGCAGTTCTTC,CATSGQGGDEQFF
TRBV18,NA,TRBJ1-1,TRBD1,TGTGCCAGCTCACCATCGGCAGGGGGCATCGCTGAAGCTTTCTTT,CASSPSAGGIAEAFF
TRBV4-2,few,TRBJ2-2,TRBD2,TGTGCCAGCAGCCAAGGAACTAGCGGGGGGAAAACCGGGGAGCTGTTTTTT,CASSQGTSGGKTGELFF
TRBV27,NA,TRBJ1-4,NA,TGTGCCAGCAGTCCTTGGACAGCAACTAATGAAAAACTGTTTTTT,CASSPWTATNEKLFF
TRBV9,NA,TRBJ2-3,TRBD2,TGTGCCAGCAGCCCCCGGACTAGCGGGGGGTACACAGATACGCAGTATTTT,CASSPRTSGGYTDTQYF
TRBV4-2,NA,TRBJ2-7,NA,TGTGCCAGCAGCCAGGGGGCGTCCTACGAGCAGTACTTC,CASSQGASYEQYF
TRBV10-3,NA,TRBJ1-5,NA,TGTGCCATCAGTGAGTCGGACGGCAGGGGCAATCAGCCCCAGCATTTT,CAISESDGRGNQPQHF
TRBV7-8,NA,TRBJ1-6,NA,TGTGCCAGCAGTTCCCAGGCGGGGAATTCACCCCTCCACTTT,CASSSQAGNSPLHF
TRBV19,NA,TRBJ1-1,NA,TGTGCCAGTAGTGCCTCCCTATTGGGGGGTAGAGACACTGAAGCTTTCTTT,CASSASLLGGRDTEAFF
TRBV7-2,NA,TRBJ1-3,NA,TGTGCCAGCAGAGGGGAACAGGCTGGAAACACCATATATTTT,CASRGEQAGNTIYF
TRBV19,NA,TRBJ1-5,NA,TGTGCCAGTAGTACACGCGGGAGGGGTCAGCCCCAGCATTTT,CASSTRGRGQPQHF
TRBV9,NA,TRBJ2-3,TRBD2,TGTGCCAGCAGCGTGTCTAGCGGGGAGGCAGATACGCAGTATTTT,CASSVSSGEADTQYF
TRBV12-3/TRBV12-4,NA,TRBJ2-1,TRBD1,TGTGCCAGCAGTTTTAGTAGGACAGGTGTTCGGTTCTTC,CASSFSRTGVRFF
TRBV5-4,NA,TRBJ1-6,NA,TGTGCCAGCAGCTTGCAACAGGGATATAATTCACCCCTCCACTTT,CASSLQQGYNSPLHF
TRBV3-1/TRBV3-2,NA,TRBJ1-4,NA,TGTGCCAGCAGCCCCGGAGAGGGGGAGGGGGAAAAACTGTTTTTT,CASSPGEGEGEKLFF
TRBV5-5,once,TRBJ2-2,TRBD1,TGTGCCAGCAGCCCAACAGGGGTCCCCGGGGAGCTGTTTTTT,CASSPTGVPGELFF
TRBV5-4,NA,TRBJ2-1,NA,TGTGCCAGCAGCCGCCCAGAATTACTAGCAGGCGAGCAGTTCTTC,CASSRPELLAGEQFF
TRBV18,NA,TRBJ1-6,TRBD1,TGTGCCAGCTCATCTTTGTCCGGGACAGGGGGCGGGGATTCACCCCTCCACTTT,CASSSLSGTGGGDSPLHF
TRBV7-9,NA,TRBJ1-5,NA,TGTGCCAGCAGCTTCGACAGGTGGAAGCATTTT,CASSFDRWKHF
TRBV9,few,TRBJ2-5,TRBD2,TGTGCCAGCAGCCTCCGGGGGAAGGGGACTATGGAGACCCAGTACTTC,CASSLRGKGTMETQYF
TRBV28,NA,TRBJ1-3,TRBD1,TGTGCCAGCAGTTTCGGGGGACAGAAAGGAAACACCATATATTTT,CASSFGGQKGNTIYF
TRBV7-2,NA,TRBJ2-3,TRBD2,TGTGCCAGCAGCTTTACTAGCGGGGGGGCCGGCGCGCAGTATTTT,CASSFTSGGAGAQYF
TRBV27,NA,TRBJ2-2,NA,TGTGCCAGCAGTTATATGGCCGCGAACACCGGGGAGCTGTTTTTT,CASSYMAANTGELFF
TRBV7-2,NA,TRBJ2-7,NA,TGTGCCAGCAGCTTAGCCCCAGGGGTCTCCTACGAGCAGTACTTC,CASSLAPGVSYEQYF
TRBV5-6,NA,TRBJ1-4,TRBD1,TGTGCCAGCAGCACAAAGAAACAGGGGCTCTGGGAAAAACTGTTTTTT,CASSTKKQGLWEKLFF
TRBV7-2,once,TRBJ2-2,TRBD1,TGTGCCAGTATCGGACAGGTTAACACCGGGGAGCTGTTTTTT,CASIGQVNTGELFF
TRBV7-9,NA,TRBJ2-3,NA,TGTGCCAGCAGCTTAGCGGGTCAGGGAAAGCCTACAGATACGCAGTATTTT,CASSLAGQGKPTDTQYF
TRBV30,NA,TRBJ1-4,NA,TGTGCCTGGAGTGTGGGCGAAAAACTGTTTTTT,CAWSVGEKLFF
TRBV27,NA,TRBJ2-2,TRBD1,TGTGCCAGCAGTACCCTCGAGCTTACGGGACAGGGAAGGCCGAACACCGGGGAGCTGTTTTTT,CASSTLELTGQGRPNTGELFF
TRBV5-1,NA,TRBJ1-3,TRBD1,TGCGCCAGCAGCTTGGCCCTGACAGGGGGTGGAAACACCATATATTTT,CASSLALTGGGNTIYF
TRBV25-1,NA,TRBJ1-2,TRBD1,TGTGCCAGCTACTTGACAGGGCAGGCCGGTGGCTACACCTTC,CASYLTGQAGGYTF
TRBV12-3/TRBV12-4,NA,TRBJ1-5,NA,TGTGCCAGCAGTTGGACATTCAATCAGCCCCAGCATTTT,CASSWTFNQPQHF
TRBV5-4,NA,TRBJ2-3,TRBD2,TGTGCCACTCTGCGGGGGGTTAGCACAGATACGCAGTATTTT,CATLRGVSTDTQYF
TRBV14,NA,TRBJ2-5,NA,TGTGCCAGCAGCCATTGGGAAAGGGGTAGAGAGACCCAGTACTTC,CASSHWERGRETQYF
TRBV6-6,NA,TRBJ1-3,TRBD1,TGTGCCAGCAGTCCAACAGGGGCGGCTGGAAACACCATATATTTT,CASSPTGAAGNTIYF